This T cell receptor beta chain derives from a study of shared clonotypes between healthy human individuals. Produced via immunoSEQ multiplex PCR; TCRdb's table is partial and in-frame only. The sample has around 500,000 clones; approximately 80% are singletons. Of note for this clone: Antigen specificity is unknown.

V was clipped by 3 bases and J by 0 bases, with 5 bases between them. CDR1 and CDR2 from the germline V gene are KGHSH and LQKENI. The CDR3 is made up of 13 amino acids. Findings and limits, study-wide: Owing to a small donor count, the genetic and exposure-history diversity represented was limited.

The rearrangement links TRBV18 to TRBJ1-1; D gene uncertain. Specimen: PBMCs. This receptor was obtained from a woman in her 40s in good health. Some clones in this sample may be carry-over from other donors' samples. The CDR3 spells CASSPSLNTEAFF. The CDR3 DNA is TGTGCCAGCTCACCTAGTTTGAACACTGAAGCTTTCTTT.